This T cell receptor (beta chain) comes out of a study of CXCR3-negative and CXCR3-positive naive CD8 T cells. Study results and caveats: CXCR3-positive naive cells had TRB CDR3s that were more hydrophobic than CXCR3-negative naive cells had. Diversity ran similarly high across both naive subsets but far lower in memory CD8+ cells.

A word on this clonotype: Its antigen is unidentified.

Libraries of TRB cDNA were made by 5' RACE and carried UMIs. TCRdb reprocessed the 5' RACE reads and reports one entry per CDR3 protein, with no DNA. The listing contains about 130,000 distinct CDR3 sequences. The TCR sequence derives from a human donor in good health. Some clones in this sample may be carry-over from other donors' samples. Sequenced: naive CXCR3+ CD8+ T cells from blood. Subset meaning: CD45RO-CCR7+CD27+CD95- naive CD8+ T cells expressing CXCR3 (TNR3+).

The CDR3 protein is CASSFGASGMSSYEQYF. This rearrangement joins TRBV5-6 to TRBJ2-7; as DNA is missing, the TRBD2 call by TCRdb cannot be tested. This CDR3 is 17 amino acids long. CDR1 is SGHDT, CDR2 YYEEEE, per germline.